This TCR beta chain was recovered during a study of CD8 T cells in Susac syndrome (dated by TCRdb to about 2019). For the wider study: Among the sequenced Susac syndrome patients, about six had clinically active disease and 8 or 9 were in clinical remission. At blood withdrawal, Susac syndrome patients were either therapy-naive, taking corticosteroids (in some cases with IVIg as well), or taking IVIg alone. Whether CD8+ T cell activation and differentiation in Susac syndrome was antigen driven was tested using repertoire sequencing. CD8+ T cell repertoire clonality was compared between more than 9 healthy donors, some 14 Susac syndrome patients and 15 multiple sclerosis patients. Overall study outcomes, separate from this receptor: Susac syndrome CD8+ repertoires showed clonal expansion, highest in CD8+ TEMRA cells and greater in clinically active than remitting patients. The TCR sequencing and HLA analysis was acknowledged to have included a relatively small number of individuals. Looking at Susac-specific public clones, the researchers identified fewer than 20 in the total CD8+ repertoire and roughly 5 in the CD8+ TEMRA repertoire.

RNA was extracted using the RNeasy kit, and roughly 0.5 to 1 ug of the RNA was reverse transcribed with random hexamers. The immunoSEQ multiplex PCR assay, which covers 54 Vbeta and 13 Jbeta segments, was used to amplify TCR beta CDR3 regions. To correct PCR amplification bias, a synthetic template baseline was used for both primer optimization and computational correction. In the source study's methods: Reads were annotated to V, D and J genes per IMGT and analyzed with immunoSEQ Analyzer, keeping only productive sequences. Clonality was calculated as one minus the Shannon entropy normalized by log2 of the number of productive unique sequences. For each patient and control, public and private clones were evaluated within the 100 most prevalent clones. A clone was defined as Susac-specific if it was absent from the healthy and MS cohorts, from over 1,000 published viral clones and from other ImmuneACCESS disease sequences. The public reads were quality trimmed at Q25 with fastp and then assembled into clones with MiXCR by TCRdb, keeping productive beta chains. Rows matching on CDR3 protein sequence are summarized as one entry with the most common DNA and genes. TCRdb's processing, not the authors' own work, is the source of the V and J calls. Recorded for this sample are roughly 80,000 distinct CDR3 sequences; around 94% of them occurred a single time. About 0.47% of the sample rests with the top ten.

V was cut back by 3 bases and J by 6 bases, leaving a gap of 18 bases between them. The CDR1 and CDR2 encoded by the germline V gene are SGDLS and YYNGEE. From its cysteine to its phenylalanine, the CDR3 spans 15 amino acids. Here the CDR3 DNA is all that survives: 45 bases in frame from base 1. Of note for this clonotype: Its target antigen remains unknown. Base quality data are lacking; no much larger clone is found one base away.

High-throughput TCR beta sequencing profiled peripheral blood CD8+ and CD4+ T cells from healthy donors, Susac syndrome patients and multiple sclerosis patients. The Susac syndrome patients fulfilled recently defined diagnostic criteria for either definite or probable disease. Bulk CD8+ and CD4+ T cells were purified by magnetic negative isolation, whereas CD8+ TEMRA cells were enriched by FACS. Blood was drawn into EDTA tubes, processed within 24 hours, and PBMCs were isolated by density gradient centrifugation. PBMCs intended for TCR sequencing were cryopreserved in liquid nitrogen and thawed later in a water bath at 37 degrees C. The sorted or isolated CD4+, CD8+ and CD8+ TEMRA cells reached a purity of at least 90%.

Sequencing was done on a sample of CD8+ T cells from PBMCs. The TCR originated in a human donor with Susac syndrome. The chain links TRBV9 with TRBJ1-2; TRBD1 is perhaps the D gene, given 6 matching bases. CDR3 reads: CASSAQDSALDGYTF. The DNA sequence is given as TGTGCCAGCAGCGCCCAGGACAGCGCTCTCGATGGCTACACCTTC. When the CDR3 is completed using the reference TRBV9 and TRBJ1-2 genes on either side, the full variable domain is DSGVTQTPKHLITATGQRVTLRCSPRSGDLSVYWYQQSLDQGLQFLIQYYNGEERAKGNILERFSAQQFPDLHSELNLSSLELGDSALYFCASSAQDSALDGYTFGSGTRLTVV.